The source of this T cell receptor beta chain is a study of T cells in Graves' hyperthyroidism and ophthalmopathy. Researchers took RNA transcripts and amplified the TCR beta CDR3 regions from them. First-round RT-PCR with HTBI primers amplified the TCR CDR3 region. Each CDR3 protein gets one entry after TCRdb re-called the multiplex PCR reads with MiXCR. In the table there are fewer than 650,000 distinct CDR3 sequences, approximately 14% of which are singletons. In germline, CDR1 is ENHRY, CDR2 SYGVKD. The CDR3 is made up of 14 amino acids. The V end lost 0 bases, the J end lost 2 bases, and 6 bases lay between the germline ends. This clonotype was counted ten times or more.

The receptor comes from a woman between 18 and 30 years old with Graves' ophthalmopathy. The sample comprised blood. The rearrangement links TRBV10-3 to TRBJ2-3; tentative D call: TRBD2 (5 bases). In nucleotides, the CDR3 is TGTGCCATCAGTGAGTCGACTAACACAGATACGCAGTATTTT. Amino acid sequence: CAISESTNTDTQYF.